A selection of T cell receptor beta chains follows, all from one sample in a study of T-cell reconstitution after alpha-beta-depleted transplantation in children. From the PCR reads, TCRdb called clonotypes with MiXCR, one entry per CDR3 protein. The table has around 250,000 distinct CDR3 sequences, 6.5% to 9% seen once; the top ten hold approximately 6%. The sample here was PBMCs, mostly from graft donor cells, taken 180 days after TCRalphabeta/CD19-depleted stem cell transplant. The receptors derive from a male patient younger than 18 who had a stem cell transplant for acute lymphoblastic leukemia, so the T cells may come from the graft donor. CDR3s include the opening cysteine and the closing phenylalanine or tryptophan. The D gene is left open where the match is weak. The listing skips clone size in some rows; elsewhere it reads once, few, many or a size class.

clone_size,d_call,j_call,v_call,cdr3_nt,cdr3_aa
few,-,TRBJ2-2,TRBV29-1,TGCAGCGTCCCAGGGAGGAGCACCGGGGAGCTGTTTTTT,CSVPGRSTGELFF
many,TRBD2,TRBJ2-3,TRBV7-8,TGTGCCAGCAGCTTACTCGTGGCGGGAGGCACAAATACGCAGTATTTT,CASSLLVAGGTNTQYF
-,-,TRBJ2-7,TRBV6-2/TRBV6-3,TGTGCCAGCAGCCAAGCTCTCGGGGCTCTCTCCTACGAGCAGTACTTC,CASSQALGALSYEQYF
many,-,TRBJ1-1,TRBV10-3,TGTGCCATCAGTGATGGGGGGAGGGGAAGGAACACTGAAGCTTTCTTT,CAISDGGRGRNTEAFF
-,-,TRBJ2-5,TRBV19,TGTGCCAGTAGTATAAATATGGAGACCCAGTACTTC,CASSINMETQYF
many,-,TRBJ2-7,TRBV6-5,TGTGCCAGCAGTTACTCGAGGAAGAGGGGGTCCTACTACGAGCAGTACTTC,CASSYSRKRGSYYEQYF
many,-,TRBJ2-5,TRBV25-1,TGTGCCAGCAGTGAACGTTTAGGTAAAGGAGAGACCCAGTACTTC,CASSERLGKGETQYF
many,-,TRBJ2-1,TRBV11-3,TGTGCCAGCAGCTTTAGAGGGGGGCAGGGCAATGAGCAGTTCTTC,CASSFRGGQGNEQFF
many,-,TRBJ2-1,TRBV3-1,TGTGCCAGCAGCCACTGGGGAGACAATGAGCAGTTCTTC,CASSHWGDNEQFF
many,TRBD1,TRBJ1-4,TRBV29-1,TGCAGCGTTCTCGGGACAGGAGGCCCTAATGAAAAACTGGTTTTT,CSVLGTGGPNEKLVF
many,TRBD1,TRBJ2-3,TRBV9,TGTGCCAGCAGCCCCAAGAGAGGGACAGGGCCAGATACGCAGTATTTT,CASSPKRGTGPDTQYF
many,TRBD1,TRBJ2-5,TRBV20-1,TGCAGTGTACGGACAGGCGTCGGTGGGGAGACCCAGTACTTC,CSVRTGVGGETQYF
many,-,TRBJ2-3,TRBV7-9,TGTGCCAGCAGCCGGGACCAAATCACAGATACGCAGTATTTT,CASSRDQITDTQYF
many,-,TRBJ1-4,TRBV4-3,TGCGCCAGCAGCCAAGATCCACCACCGGGATTTAATGAAAAACTGTTTTTT,CASSQDPPPGFNEKLFF
many,-,TRBJ1-5,TRBV15,TGTGCCACCAGCAGAGACCCGGCGGGATATAGCAATCAGCCCCAGCATTTT,CATSRDPAGYSNQPQHF
many,-,TRBJ2-5,TRBV20-1,TGCAGTGCTAACAGGCACCCGCAAGAGACCCAGTACTTC,CSANRHPQETQYF
many,TRBD2,TRBJ2-1,TRBV28,TGTGCCAGCAGTTTTTGGGGGAGGGCGAGCTCCTACAATGAGCAGTTCTTC,CASSFWGRASSYNEQFF
many,TRBD2,TRBJ2-1,TRBV7-8,TGTGCCAGCAGCCGTAGCGGGCAAACCTACAATGAGCAGTTCTTC,CASSRSGQTYNEQFF
many,-,TRBJ2-1,TRBV7-3,TGTGCCAGCAGCTTAGGAGGTAATAAGCAGTTCTTC,CASSLGGNKQFF
many,TRBD1,TRBJ1-1,TRBV5-1,TGCGCCAGCAGCCTTCAGGGGGCGGACGCTGAAGCTTTCTTT,CASSLQGADAEAFF
many,TRBD1,TRBJ2-1,TRBV9,TGTGCCAGCAGCGTCCCCCGGGACAGGGGTTCCTACAATGAGCAGTTCTTC,CASSVPRDRGSYNEQFF
many,TRBD1,TRBJ2-5,TRBV10-3,TGTGCCATCGGAAGAATACGGACAGGGGTCCAAGAGACCCAGTACTTC,CAIGRIRTGVQETQYF
many,-,TRBJ2-5,TRBV25-1,TGTGACGCAGGGGAGACCCAGTACTTC,CDAGETQYF
many,-,TRBJ2-2,TRBV4-2,TGTGCCAGCAGCCAAGGGGGTACTCCCCCAGGGACCGGGGAGCTGTTTTTT,CASSQGGTPPGTGELFF
many,-,TRBJ1-6,TRBV4-2,TGTGCCAGCAGCCGACAGCCACTTAATTCACCCCTCCACTTT,CASSRQPLNSPLHF
many,-,TRBJ2-2,TRBV12-3/TRBV12-4,TGTGCCAGCAACCAACAGGGTACCGGGGAGCTGTTTTTT,CASNQQGTGELFF
many,-,TRBJ1-6,TRBV4-2,TGTGCCAGCAGCCAAGGCGGACATAATTCACCCCTCCACTTT,CASSQGGHNSPLHF
many,-,TRBJ2-7,TRBV12-3/TRBV12-4,TGTGCCAGCAGTTCCTCACGGACCTACGAGCAGTACTTC,CASSSSRTYEQYF
many,TRBD1,TRBJ1-2,TRBV18,TGTGCCAGCTCACAAGTAGAGACAGGGGTTGGCTACACCTTC,CASSQVETGVGYTF
many,TRBD1,TRBJ1-5,TRBV27,TGTGCCAGCAGAAGGACAGGGGGCGGCAATCAGCCCCAGCATTTT,CASRRTGGGNQPQHF
many,-,TRBJ2-3,TRBV7-3,TGTGCCAGCAGCTTAATGGGACGGGGCAGGGAGGCAGATACGCAGTATTTT,CASSLMGRGREADTQYF
many,-,TRBJ2-1,TRBV11-3,TGTGCCAGCAGCTTAGTCGGACCTAATGAGCAGTTCTTC,CASSLVGPNEQFF
many,-,TRBJ1-5,TRBV18,TGTGCCAGCTCACCACAGGGGTCCAATCAGCCCCAGCATTTT,CASSPQGSNQPQHF
many,-,TRBJ1-1,TRBV6-6,TGTGCCAGCAGTTACTCGCTGAGTGAAGCTTTCTTT,CASSYSLSEAFF
many,-,TRBJ2-4,TRBV7-9,TGTGCCAGCAGCTTAGGAAGGGTCGGTCTAAACATTCAGTACTTC,CASSLGRVGLNIQYF
many,-,TRBJ1-3,TRBV5-1,TGCGCCAGCAGGAAGATCTCTGGAAACACCATATATTTT,CASRKISGNTIYF
many,-,TRBJ2-3,TRBV12-3/TRBV12-4,TGTGCCAGCAGTTCGCTTAGTAGGGGGTTCACAGATACGCAGTATTTT,CASSSLSRGFTDTQYF
many,-,TRBJ1-5,TRBV5-6,TGTGCCAGCAGCACCAGACAGCCCCAGCATTTT,CASSTRQPQHF
many,-,TRBJ2-6,TRBV5-1,TGCGCCAGCAGCTTCAGGGCAGCTTCTTACTCTGGGGCCAACGTCCTGACTTTC,CASSFRAASYSGANVLTF
many,TRBD2,TRBJ2-7,TRBV7-9,TGTGCCAGCAGCCCATCTAGCGGGAACGAGCAGTACTTC,CASSPSSGNEQYF
many,-,TRBJ1-4,TRBV29-1,TGCAGCGTTGAGGTCCCAGGGACCGAAAAACTGTTTTTT,CSVEVPGTEKLFF
few,TRBD2,TRBJ2-1,TRBV19,TGTGCCAGTAGTATAGACCCTAGCGGGAGGACGTACAATGAGCAGTTCTTC,CASSIDPSGRTYNEQFF
many,-,TRBJ1-2,TRBV10-3,TGTGCCATCAGTGAGGATAGGGCCCGAGAGGATGGCTACACCTTC,CAISEDRAREDGYTF
many,-,TRBJ1-1,TRBV4-3,TGCGCCAGCAGCCAAGATGGGTGGAGTGAAGCTTTCTTT,CASSQDGWSEAFF
many,-,TRBJ1-5,TRBV28,TGTGCCAGCAGTCTTGCTCAGGCGGTTCAGCCCCAGCATTTT,CASSLAQAVQPQHF
few,-,TRBJ1-1,TRBV6-5,TGTGCCAGCAGTTACGATCCGATGAACACTGAAGCTTTCTTT,CASSYDPMNTEAFF
many,TRBD1,TRBJ1-1,TRBV28,TGTGCCAGCAGTTCCGGCATCCTCGGGACAGGGGTCACTGAAGCTTTCTTT,CASSSGILGTGVTEAFF
many,TRBD2,TRBJ2-1,TRBV12-3/TRBV12-4,TGTGCCAGCAGTTTAGGGCTAGCGGGAGGGCCCGGGCAGTTCTTC,CASSLGLAGGPGQFF
many,TRBD1,TRBJ2-7,TRBV20-1,TGCAGTGCTAGAGATTTTAGGGACAGTTCCTACGAGCAGTACTTC,CSARDFRDSSYEQYF
many,-,TRBJ1-5,TRBV7-8,TGTGCCACTGGGGGAAGCCAGCCCCAGCATTTT,CATGGSQPQHF
many,-,TRBJ1-2,TRBV20-1,TGCAGTGCCAGGAACGGGGGGAACTATGGCTACACCTTC,CSARNGGNYGYTF